What follows are 13 T cell receptor beta chains derived from one specimen sequenced in a study of post-analysis software for immune sequencing data. Findings of the study overall: With TRBV5-6, TRBV5-1 and TRBV20-1 included, about 5 TRBV segments were more frequent in patients than in controls.

cDNA libraries of TCR beta carried unique molecular identifiers. TCRdb passed the PCR reads through MiXCR, listing each CDR3 protein once. The sample consists of approximately 690,000 distinct CDR3 sequences, 59% of them appearing once. Their cognate antigens are unknown. Sequencing was performed on blood. The receptors here all came from a girl aged 2 to 9 with multiple sclerosis.

The chain has TRBV2 and TRBJ1-5; D perhaps matches TRBD1 (6 bases). Trimming stripped 6 bases from V and 5 bases from J, with 20 bases between. Germline V gene data show CDR1 as SNHLY and CDR2 as FYNNEI. This CDR3 spans 16 amino acids. CDR3 nucleotide sequence: TGTGCCAGCAGCAAAGGGGCCACAGGGATTTATCAGCCCCAGCATTTT. This translates into CASSKGATGIYQPQHF.

This clonotype has more than one count but fewer than ten. In DNA, the CDR3 is TGCAGTGCTAGGGCGGCGGTCGGTCAGCCCCAGCATTTT. Its translation is CSARAAVGQPQHF. The chain links TRBV20-1 to TRBJ1-5; unclear D gene. V was shortened by 3 bases and J by 6 bases, with 12 bases between the two germline ends. The CDR3 is made up of 13 amino acids. CDR1 and CDR2 from the germline V gene are DFQATT and SNEGSKA (reference sequence).

This rearrangement joins TRBV5-1 to TRBJ2-1; no clear D gene. Germline V gene data show CDR1 as SGHRS and CDR2 as YFSETQ. V was cut by 4 bases and J by 15 bases, with 23 bases left in between. CDR3 length: 14 amino acids. The CDR3 coding sequence is TGCGCCAGCAGCAGCGCAGGTGGCCCGAGCTTAGGGTTCTTC. Translation: CASSSAGGPSLGFF.

This clonotype was seen only once. The V call is TRBV7-3, the J call TRBJ2-3; 12 bases are a match to TRBD2. V dropped 5 bases and J dropped 2; count of bases not matched to a gene: 8. From germline, CDR1 is SGHTA and CDR2 FQGTGA. The CDR3 extends over 17 amino acids. In nucleotides, the CDR3 is TGTGCCAGCAGCCCCCCCGGACTAGCGGGGACCACAGATACGCAGTATTTT. As protein: CASSPPGLAGTTDTQYF. The whole variable domain, filled in from reference TRBV7-3 and TRBJ2-3, reads GAGVSQTPSNKVTEKGKYVELRCDPISGHTALYWYRQSLGQGPEFLIYFQGTGAADDSGLPNDRFFAVRPEGSVSTLKIQRTERGDSAVYLCASSPPGLAGTTDTQYFGPGTRLTVL.

The rearrangement joins TRBV5-5 to TRBJ2-7; the D gene is possibly TRBD1 (5 bases). CDR3 length: 13 amino acids. V was clipped by 5 bases and J by 3 bases, with 12 bases between them. CDR1 is SGHKS, CDR2 YYEKEE, per germline (reference sequence). The CDR3 coding sequence is TGTGCCAGCAGGCATTACAGGAACTACGAGCAGTACTTC. Amino acids: CASRHYRNYEQYF.

The rearrangement links TRBV6-6 to TRBJ2-5; D unclear. The germline CDR1 and CDR2 sequences are MNHNY and SVGAGI (reference sequence). The V and J ends lost 2 bases and 11 bases respectively, with 12 bases between them. This CDR3 comprises 12 residues. The DNA of the CDR3 is TGTGCCAGCAGTTACCGCGACAATGAGCAGTACTTC. It translates to CASSYRDNEQYF.

This clonotype was observed a few times. The chain employs TRBV5-1 and TRBJ2-3; tentatively, D is TRBD1 (6 bases). The V and J ends lost 0 bases and 4 bases respectively, with 9 bases between them. The germline V gene has CDR1 SGHRS and CDR2 YFSETQ. CDR3 length equals 14 residues. CDR3 sequence (DNA): TGCGCCAGCAGCTTGGACAGGGTACCAGATACGCAGTATTTT. Amino acids: CASSLDRVPDTQYF.

The gene calls are TRBV5-1 and TRBJ2-2; D is unresolved. The CDR3 contains 14 residues. V shed 2 bases and J shed 1 base, with 6 bases lying between them. Germline-derived CDR1 and CDR2 are SGHRS and YFSETQ. In nucleotides, the CDR3 is TGCGCCAGCAGCTTTATGATGAACACCGGGGAGCTGTTTTTT. It specifies CASSFMMNTGELFF.

This chain joins TRBV19 and TRBJ2-3, with D possibly TRBD1 on 6 matching bases. Germline lookup yields CDR1 LNHDA and CDR2 SQIVND (reference sequence). The germline V and J ends were trimmed by 5 bases and 8 bases, with 17 bases remaining between them. The CDR3 is 14 amino acids. The CDR3 here is CASSPTRGSSTQYF. In nucleotides, the CDR3 is TGTGCCAGTAGTCCTACCAGGGGTTCGAGTACGCAGTATTTT.

This chain joins TRBV21-1 and TRBJ2-3; TRBD1 is the table's D call, not checked against the DNA. TRBV21-1 is a pseudogene segment. CDR3 length: 17 residues. The CDR3 is CASSKDPGQEVTDTQYF. The CDR3, as DNA: TGTGCCAGCAGCAAAGACCCCGGACAGGAGGTCACAGATACGCAGTATTTT.

The chain combines TRBV7-9 with TRBJ1-4; D possibly corresponds to TRBD1 (6 bases). The V and J ends lost 5 bases and 2 bases respectively, with 9 bases between them. CDR3 length: 14 amino acids. Germline values: CDR1 SEHNR, CDR2 FQNEAQ (reference sequence). The CDR3: CASSNRVTNEKLFF. CDR3 nucleotides: TGTGCCAGCAGCAACAGGGTCACTAATGAAAAACTGTTTTTT.

The chain couples TRBV4-3 to TRBJ2-3; the D gene is possibly TRBD2 (6 bases). Trimming removed 1 base from V and 3 bases from J, with 17 bases in between. Germline CDR1 reads LGHNA; CDR2 reads YSLEER. The CDR3 extends over 17 amino acids. The CDR3 nucleotides read TGCGCCAGCAGCCAAGGTCGGGGGTTCTATAAGACAGATACGCAGTATTTT. Protein product: CASSQGRGFYKTDTQYF.

This clonotype came up a few times. The rearrangement uses TRBV25-1 and TRBJ2-1; 7 bases align to TRBD1. The V segment lost 1 base and the J segment 13 bases; nucleotides outside the gene matches: 16. Germline CDR1 reads MGHDK; CDR2 reads SYGVNS. This CDR3 comprises 16 residues. The CDR3 sequence is CASSEWAGGPQETQFF. CDR3 nucleotides: TGTGCCAGCAGTGAATGGGCAGGGGGTCCCCAAGAGACCCAGTTCTTC.